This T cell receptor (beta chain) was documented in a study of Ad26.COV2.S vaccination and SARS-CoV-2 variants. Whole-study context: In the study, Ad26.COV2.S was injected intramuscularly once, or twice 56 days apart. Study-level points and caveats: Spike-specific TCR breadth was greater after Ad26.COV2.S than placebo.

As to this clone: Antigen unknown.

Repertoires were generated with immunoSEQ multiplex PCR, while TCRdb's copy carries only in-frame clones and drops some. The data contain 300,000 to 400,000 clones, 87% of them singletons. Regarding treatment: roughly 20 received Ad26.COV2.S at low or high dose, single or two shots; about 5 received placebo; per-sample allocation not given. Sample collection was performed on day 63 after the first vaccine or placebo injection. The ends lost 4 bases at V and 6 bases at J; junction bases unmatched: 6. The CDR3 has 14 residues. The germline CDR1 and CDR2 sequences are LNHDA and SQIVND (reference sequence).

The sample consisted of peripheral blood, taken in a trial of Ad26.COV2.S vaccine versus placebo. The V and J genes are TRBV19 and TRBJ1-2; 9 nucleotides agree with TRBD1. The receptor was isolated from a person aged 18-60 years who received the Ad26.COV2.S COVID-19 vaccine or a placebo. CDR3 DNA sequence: TGTGCCAGTAGTACCCGGACAGGGGTAGATGGCTACACCTTC. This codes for CASSTRTGVDGYTF.